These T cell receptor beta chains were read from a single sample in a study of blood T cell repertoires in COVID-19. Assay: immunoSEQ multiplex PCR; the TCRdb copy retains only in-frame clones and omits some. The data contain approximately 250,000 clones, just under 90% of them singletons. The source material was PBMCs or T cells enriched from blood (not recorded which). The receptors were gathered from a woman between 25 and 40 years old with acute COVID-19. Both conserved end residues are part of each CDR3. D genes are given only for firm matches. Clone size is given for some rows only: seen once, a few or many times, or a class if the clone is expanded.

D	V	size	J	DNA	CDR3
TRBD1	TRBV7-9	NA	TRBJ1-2	TGTGCCAGCAGCTCCGGGACAGACATTATTAACTATGGCTACACCTTC	CASSSGTDIINYGYTF
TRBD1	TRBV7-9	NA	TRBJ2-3	TGTGCCAGCAGCTGGCAGACAGGGTCGGCTACAGATACGCAGTATTTT	CASSWQTGSATDTQYF
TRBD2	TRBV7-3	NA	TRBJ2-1	TGTGCCAGCAGCCCGGGACTATCCAAAGACAATGAGCAGTTCTTC	CASSPGLSKDNEQFF
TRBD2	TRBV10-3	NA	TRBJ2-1	TGTGCCATCAGCACTAGCGGCTCCTACAATGAGCAGTTCTTC	CAISTSGSYNEQFF
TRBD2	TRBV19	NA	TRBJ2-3	TGTGCCAGTCGACTAGCGGGAGGCTTTTCTACAGATACGCAGTATTTT	CASRLAGGFSTDTQYF
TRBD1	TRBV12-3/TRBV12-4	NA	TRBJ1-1	TGTGCCAGCAAAAAACAGGGGGAGGGTGAAGCTTTCTTT	CASKKQGEGEAFF
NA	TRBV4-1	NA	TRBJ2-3	TGCGCCAGCAGCCAAGATGGACAGACCCCCAGCACAGATACGCAGTATTTT	CASSQDGQTPSTDTQYF
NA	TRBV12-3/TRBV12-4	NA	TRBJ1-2	TGTGCCAGCAGTGCCCTAGATTATGGCTACACCTTC	CASSALDYGYTF
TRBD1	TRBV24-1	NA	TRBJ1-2	TGTGCCACCTCCGGACAGGGGGATGGTGGGGACTATCGCTACACCTTC	CATSGQGDGGDYRYTF
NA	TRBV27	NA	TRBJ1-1	TGTGCCAGCAGTTTATGGGGGGGATCGGCTGAAGCTTTCTTT	CASSLWGGSAEAFF
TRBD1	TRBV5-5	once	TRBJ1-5	TGTGCCAGCAGCTTGATGGGACAGGGGGCCCAGCCCCAGCATTTT	CASSLMGQGAQPQHF
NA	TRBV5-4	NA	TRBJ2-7	TGTGCCAGCAGCCAATTCAGGGGCGAGCAGTACTTC	CASSQFRGEQYF
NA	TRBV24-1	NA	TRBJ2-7	TGTGCCACCAGTGATTTGCAGGGGTACGAGCAGTACTTC	CATSDLQGYEQYF
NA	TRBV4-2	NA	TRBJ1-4	TGTGCCAGCAGCCAAGATTTGCGGACAGCGAATGAAAAACTGTTTTTT	CASSQDLRTANEKLFF
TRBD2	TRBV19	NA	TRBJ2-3	TGTGCCAGTAGTTTAGCGGGAGGTACAGATACGCAGTATTTT	CASSLAGGTDTQYF
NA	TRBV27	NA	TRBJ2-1	TGTGCCAGCAGTTTGTACGGGAATGAGCAGTTCTTC	CASSLYGNEQFF
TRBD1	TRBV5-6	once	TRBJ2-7	TGTGCCAGCAGCCGAGACAGGGGCTACGAGCAGTACTTC	CASSRDRGYEQYF
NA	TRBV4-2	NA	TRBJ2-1	TGTGCCAGCAGCCTAGAGAGCGGGCCCTACAATGAGCAGTTCTTC	CASSLESGPYNEQFF
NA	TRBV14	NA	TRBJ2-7	TGTGCCAGCAGCCAAGTTAACGAGCAGTACTTC	CASSQVNEQYF
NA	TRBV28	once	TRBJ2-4	TGTGCCAGCACCTGGGGGGTAGCCAAAAACATTCAGTACTTC	CASTWGVAKNIQYF
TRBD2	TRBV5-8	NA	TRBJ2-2	TGTGCCAGCACCGAGGGACTAGCGGGAGAAAACGGGGAGCTGTTTTTT	CASTEGLAGENGELFF
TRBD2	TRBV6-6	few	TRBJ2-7	TGTGCCAGCAGTTTGCGGACTAGCGGGAGCGACGAGCAGTACTTC	CASSLRTSGSDEQYF
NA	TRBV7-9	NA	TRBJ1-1	TGTGCCAGCAGCGGAAAGGCGGGGGCGATGAACACTGAAGCTTTCTTT	CASSGKAGAMNTEAFF
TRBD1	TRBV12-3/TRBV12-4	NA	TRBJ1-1	TGTGCCACGAGGGACAGGAGGAACACTGAAGCTTTCTTT	CATRDRRNTEAFF
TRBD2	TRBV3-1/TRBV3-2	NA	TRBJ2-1	TGTGCCAGCAGCAAACCGGGACTAGCTTTCTACAATGAGCAGTTCTTC	CASSKPGLAFYNEQFF
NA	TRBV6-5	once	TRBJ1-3	TGTGCCAGCAGTTACGGAGCTGAGGAAAACACCATATATTTT	CASSYGAEENTIYF
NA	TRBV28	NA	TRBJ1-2	TGTGCCAGCAGTTTTCGGGACAAAGCTAACTATGGCTACACCTTC	CASSFRDKANYGYTF
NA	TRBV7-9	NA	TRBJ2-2	TGTGCCAGCAACCCTCGGGACACAAAAGCGGAAGGCACCGGGGAGCTGTTTTTT	CASNPRDTKAEGTGELFF
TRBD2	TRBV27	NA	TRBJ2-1	TGTGCCAGCAGTCCTCGATTGCTAGCGGGAGTTGAGCAGTTCTTC	CASSPRLLAGVEQFF
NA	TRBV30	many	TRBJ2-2	TGTGCCTGGAGTGTACTGTGGGGGGAGCTGTTTTTT	CAWSVLWGELFF
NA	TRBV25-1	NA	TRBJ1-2	TGTGCCAGCAGGGAGAATAACTATGGCTACACCTTC	CASRENNYGYTF
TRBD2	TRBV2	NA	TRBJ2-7	TGTGCCAGCAGTGAAGTAAAGACTAGCGGGAGTATCAACGAGCAGTACTTC	CASSEVKTSGSINEQYF
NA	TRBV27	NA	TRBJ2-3	TGTGCCAGCAGTTCAAGAGGGGGTTGGACAGATACGCAGTATTTT	CASSSRGGWTDTQYF
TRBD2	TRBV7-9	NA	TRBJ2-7	TGTGCCAGCAGCTTGGGGACTACCTTCTCCTACGAGCAGTACTTC	CASSLGTTFSYEQYF
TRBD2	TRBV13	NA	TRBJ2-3	TGTGCCAGCAGCACGTCCTTACTAGCGGGAGGACTCACAGATACGCAGTATTTT	CASSTSLLAGGLTDTQYF
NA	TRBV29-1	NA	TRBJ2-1	TGCAGCGTTGAAGCAGGGGCCCTCTACAATGAGCAGTTCTTC	CSVEAGALYNEQFF
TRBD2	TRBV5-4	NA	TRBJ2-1	TGTGCCAGCAGCTCCCCGGGACTAGCTTCCAATGAGCAGTTCTTC	CASSSPGLASNEQFF